A selection of T cell receptor beta chains follows, all from one sample in a study of T cell responses to AZD1222 COVID-19 vaccine. Generated by immunoSEQ multiplex PCR, the TCRdb table keeps only in-frame clones and is missing some. The sample has about 86,000 clones; around 90% are singletons. The input for sequencing was peripheral blood, taken 28 days after the second AZD1222 dose. These receptors were taken from an adult who received the AZD1222 COVID-19 vaccine. Each CDR3 is given with its conserved first and last residue. A D gene is named only where the DNA matches it firmly. Some rows mark clone size as missing; the rest say once, few, many or name a class of expanded clone.

D gene: TRBD1; clone size: -; V gene: TRBV11-1; J gene: TRBJ1-6; CDR3 DNA: TGTGCCAGCAGCTTAAGGGGACAGGGTAATTCACCCCTCCACTTT; CDR3 protein: CASSLRGQGNSPLHF
D gene: TRBD1; clone size: -; V gene: TRBV28; J gene: TRBJ1-4; CDR3 DNA: TGTGCCAGCAGGATCCCCCCGGGACAGGGTGATGAAAAACTGTTTTTT; CDR3 protein: CASRIPPGQGDEKLFF
D gene: -; clone size: -; V gene: TRBV27; J gene: TRBJ2-3; CDR3 DNA: TGTGCCAGCAGCCGATATGGGGGCTCGGCCCCCACAGATACGCAGTATTTT; CDR3 protein: CASSRYGGSAPTDTQYF
D gene: -; clone size: -; V gene: TRBV5-4; J gene: TRBJ2-7; CDR3 DNA: TGTGCCAGCAGCCCGACGTATATCCCCTACGAGCAGTACTTC; CDR3 protein: CASSPTYIPYEQYF
D gene: TRBD1; clone size: -; V gene: TRBV7-8; J gene: TRBJ1-3; CDR3 DNA: TGTGCCAGCAGCTTATATACTCAGGGGGCACCGTCTGGAAACACCATATATTTT; CDR3 protein: CASSLYTQGAPSGNTIYF
D gene: -; clone size: -; V gene: TRBV2; J gene: TRBJ1-6; CDR3 DNA: TGTGCCAGCAACGACAGACCTAATTCACCCCTCCACTTT; CDR3 protein: CASNDRPNSPLHF
D gene: -; clone size: -; V gene: TRBV19; J gene: TRBJ2-7; CDR3 DNA: TGTGCCAGTAGTATCATCCCAGGGGACGAGCAGTACTTC; CDR3 protein: CASSIIPGDEQYF
D gene: -; clone size: -; V gene: TRBV18; J gene: TRBJ2-7; CDR3 DNA: TGTGCCAGCTCACCACGCTCCGGGATGGCCTACGAGCAGTACTTC; CDR3 protein: CASSPRSGMAYEQYF
D gene: -; clone size: once; V gene: TRBV2; J gene: TRBJ1-5; CDR3 DNA: TGTGCCAGCAGTGGGGACATAAATCAGCCCCAGCATTTT; CDR3 protein: CASSGDINQPQHF
D gene: TRBD2; clone size: -; V gene: TRBV30; J gene: TRBJ2-3; CDR3 DNA: TGTGCCTGGAGTTGGGAGGGGACGCAGTATTTT; CDR3 protein: CAWSWEGTQYF